The 14 T cell receptor beta chains below come from one sample, sequenced in a study of shared clonotypes between healthy human individuals. Clones were read by immunoSEQ multiplex PCR, and TCRdb kept only the in-frame ones, dropping some. Here the sample spans some 980,000 clones, approximately 80% being singletons. Specimen: memory CD4+ T cells sorted from blood. The subset denotes: CD45RA-negative fraction. The origin of the receptors is a man in his late teens or twenties in good health.

The chain carries TRBV6-5 and TRBJ1-1; 7 bases align to TRBD1. The CDR3 contains 12 residues. The junction had 8 bases not matched to a gene; V was cut back by 7 bases and J by 9 bases. CDR1 and CDR2 (germline): MNHEY, SVGAGI. CDR3 amino acids: CASNSRQGQAFF. As DNA, the CDR3 is TGTGCCAGCAACTCACGACAGGGACAAGCTTTCTTT.

The chain is built from TRBV2 and TRBJ1-2, with 9 bases aligning to TRBD1. The ends lost 6 bases at V and 8 bases at J; junction bases unmatched: 10. The CDR3 contains 14 residues. CDR1 and CDR2 (germline): SNHLY, FYNNEI. CDR3 residues: CASRLTGGADGYTF. The CDR3 DNA follows: TGTGCCAGCAGACTTACAGGGGGCGCTGACGGCTACACCTTC.

The V gene is TRBV6-1, the J gene TRBJ1-3; D is unresolved. V shed 8 bases and J shed 0 bases, with 14 bases lying between them. The CDR3 is made up of 15 amino acids. From germline, CDR1 is MNHNS and CDR2 SASEGT. The CDR3 region is CASSYTVVSGNTIYF. The CDR3 DNA is TGTGCCAGCTCATACACAGTTGTCTCTGGAAACACCATATATTTT.

J is TRBJ2-4 and V is TRBV6-1; TRBD2 agrees at 13 bases. There are 17 residues in the CDR3. The germline gives CDR1 MNHNS, CDR2 SASEGT. With 0 bases clipped from V and 6 bases from J, the junction kept 5 bases outside the gene matches. The CDR3 DNA reads as TGTGCCAGCAGTGAAGCGGGACTAGCGGGAATTCTAAACATTCAGTACTTC. Protein: CASSEAGLAGILNIQYF.

To note about this clone: The sample carries other DNA sequences with the same CDR3. V is TRBV7-2 and J is TRBJ2-3; 12 nucleotides line up with TRBD2. Germline lookup yields CDR1 SGHTA and CDR2 FQGNSA. The V and J ends lost 1 base and 3 bases, in that order; junction bases with no gene match: 5. This CDR3 has 17 residues. This CDR3 reads CASSLVPSGRGTDTQYF. CDR3 bases: TGTGCCAGCAGCTTAGTGCCTAGCGGGAGGGGTACAGATACGCAGTATTTT.

The chain recombines TRBV6-5 with TRBJ2-5, with 7 positions matching TRBD2. Losses at the gene ends were 7 bases for V and 7 bases for J; bases not matched to a gene: 15. From germline, CDR1 is MNHEY and CDR2 SVGAGI. CDR3 length equals 15 residues. The CDR3 sequence: CASTGGSGKGGTQYF. The CDR3 nucleotides read TGTGCCAGCACCGGAGGCAGCGGGAAGGGTGGGACCCAGTACTTC.

The sample holds many counts of this clone. V gene TRBV4-3 combines with J gene TRBJ1-6, with TRBD1 identical over 9 bases. Germline V lookup: CDR1 LGHNA, CDR2 YSLEER. J was trimmed by 10 bases and V by 1 base; bases with no gene match: 8. The CDR3 has 16 residues. The CDR3 DNA sequence: TGCGCCAGCAGCCAAGTACAGGGGGCGGAGGTGTCACCCCTCCACTTT. Translated, it gives CASSQVQGAEVSPLHF.

This sequence joins TRBV5-1 and TRBJ2-7, with D perhaps TRBD1 (5 bases). The CDR3 sequence is 14 residues long. The V gene lost 0 bases and the J gene lost 2 bases, with 9 bases spanning the gap. Per germline, CDR1 SGHRS and CDR2 YFSETQ. The CDR3 is CASSLEGNPYEQYF. The CDR3 DNA is TGCGCCAGCAGCTTGGAGGGGAATCCCTACGAGCAGTACTTC.

V is TRBV4-1 and J is TRBJ1-2; D possibly corresponds to TRBD1 (5 bases). This CDR3 comprises 14 residues. The V end was cut by 0 bases, the J end by 9 bases, with 14 bases between. Germline assignment: CDR1 MGHRA and CDR2 YSYEKL. CDR3 in DNA: TGCGCCAGCAGCCAAGAAGGGCAGGGTAGGCGCTACACCTTC. Its protein is CASSQEGQGRRYTF.

The gene calls are TRBV30 and TRBJ1-4, with D perhaps matching TRBD1 (5 bases). CDR1 and CDR2 (germline): GTSNPN, SVGIG (reference sequence). Trimming cost V 0 bases and J 5 bases, with 13 bases left between them. This CDR3 has 15 amino acids. CDR3 amino acids: CAWSVQGGWNEKLFF. In DNA, the CDR3 is TGTGCCTGGAGTGTCCAGGGTGGGTGGAATGAAAAACTGTTTTTT.

The chain uses TRBV2 and TRBJ1-2; tentatively, D is TRBD1 (5 bases). Per germline, CDR1 SNHLY and CDR2 FYNNEI. Trimming pared 5 bases from V and 4 bases from J, leaving 11 bases between. The CDR3 is 13 amino acids. CDR3 in amino acids: CASSSTGPYGYTF. CDR3 bases: TGTGCCAGCAGTTCGACGGGGCCCTATGGCTACACCTTC.

The V call is TRBV29-1, the J call TRBJ2-1; 11 nucleotides match TRBD2. Germline loops: CDR1 SQVTM, CDR2 ANQGSEA. V shed 7 bases, J shed 4 bases, and the junction held 6 bases outside the gene matches. This CDR3 comprises 14 residues. CDR3 sequence: CSGIAGGLYNEQFF. CDR3 bases: TGCAGCGGGATAGCGGGGGGGCTGTACAATGAGCAGTTCTTC.

The V and J genes are TRBV5-6 and TRBJ2-1; D tentatively fits TRBD1 or TRBD2 (5 bases each). Germline V gene data show CDR1 as SGHDT and CDR2 as YYEEEE. V shed 4 bases and J shed 8 bases, with 13 bases lying between them. The CDR3 consists of 13 residues. The CDR3 bases are TGTGCCAGCAGCCCGGGACCGGGCGATGAGCAGTTCTTC. This gives the protein CASSPGPGDEQFF.

This clone was found a few times. For the CDR3, the DNA is TGCGCCAGCAGTGAGTGGGCAGTGAGCAATCAGCCCCAGCATTTT. Translated: CASSEWAVSNQPQHF. The rearrangement uses TRBV10-1 and TRBJ1-5; D ambiguous. The germline CDR1 and CDR2 sequences are WNHNN and SYGVQD (reference sequence). The V end lost 1 base, the J end lost 1 base, and 8 bases lay between the germline ends. This CDR3 has 15 amino acids.